A selection of T cell receptor beta chains follows, all from one sample in a study of neurological immune-mediated disorders. TCRdb re-called the 5' RACE reads through MiXCR, storing one row per CDR3 protein. Altogether roughly 74,000 distinct CDR3 sequences are present, around 5% being singletons, with the ten largest covering about 8%. The material sequenced was PBMCs. The receptors stem from a man aged 18 to 29 with multiple sclerosis. Both conserved end residues are part of each CDR3. The D gene is left open where the match is weak. The size field reads how often the clone was seen (once, few, many) or a class if it is expanded.

j_call v_call d_call clone_size cdr3_nt cdr3_aa
TRBJ2-3 TRBV7-2 TRBD2 many TGTGCCAGCAGCTTCTTGACTAGCGGGGATGGAACAGATACGCAGTATTTT CASSFLTSGDGTDTQYF
TRBJ2-7 TRBV2 . few TGTGCCAGCAGTGACCACAGGGACTACGAGCAGTACTTC CASSDHRDYEQYF
TRBJ1-4 TRBV11-2 . many TGTGCCAGCAGCTTGACGGTTGAAAAACTGTTTTTT CASSLTVEKLFF
TRBJ2-4 TRBV7-2 TRBD2 many TGTGCCAGCAGCTTAGCCGGCGGGGGACTAGCCAAAAACATTCAGTACTTC CASSLAGGGLAKNIQYF
TRBJ2-1 TRBV7-2 TRBD2 many TGTGCCAGCAGCTACGGGACTAGCGGGTACAATGAGCAGTTCTTC CASSYGTSGYNEQFF
TRBJ2-3 TRBV5-1 . many TGCGCCAGCAGCCCCTCAATGGGGGATACGCAGTATTTT CASSPSMGDTQYF
TRBJ1-6 TRBV28 . many TGTGCCAGCAGCCTTCCAAAGGCACCCCTCCACTTT CASSLPKAPLHF
TRBJ2-1 TRBV20-1 . many TGCAGTGCGTCCAGTAGGGATGAGCAGTTCTTC CSASSRDEQFF
TRBJ2-1 TRBV20-1 . many TGCAGTGCTAGACCAGGAGGTACCTACAATGAGCAGTTCTTC CSARPGGTYNEQFF
TRBJ1-4 TRBV20-1 . many TGCAGTGCCCAGACACCAACTAATGAAAAACTGTTTTTT CSAQTPTNEKLFF
TRBJ1-1 TRBV7-6 . many TGTGCCAGCAGCTTACGATGGGGGGGCTCAAGAACTGAAGCTTTCTTT CASSLRWGGSRTEAFF
TRBJ2-7 TRBV7-9 TRBD2 many TGTGCCAGCAGCTTAGGAACTAGCGGGAACGACGAGCAGTACTTC CASSLGTSGNDEQYF
TRBJ2-1 TRBV7-8 TRBD2 many TGTGCCAGCAGCCTGGGGACTAGTCTTAACAATGAGCAGTTCTTC CASSLGTSLNNEQFF
TRBJ2-1 TRBV12-3/TRBV12-4 . many TGTGCCAGCAGTTTAGCCGAGGCTAGCAGTGAGCAGTTCTTC CASSLAEASSEQFF
TRBJ2-3 TRBV20-1 TRBD2 many TGCAGCGAAACTAGCGGGAGAGGCACAGATACGCAGTATTTT CSETSGRGTDTQYF
TRBJ2-2 TRBV12-5 . many TGTGCTAGTGGTTTACCCCAGAACACCGGGGAGCTGTTTTTT CASGLPQNTGELFF
TRBJ1-1 TRBV20-1 . many TGCAGTGCTAGAATTTTCCTGGGGGAGGCTTTCTTT CSARIFLGEAFF
TRBJ2-5 TRBV20-1 TRBD2 many TGCAGTGCTAGAGATCTCGGACTAGCGGGAGGTCGAGAGACCCAGTACTTC CSARDLGLAGGRETQYF
TRBJ1-6 TRBV20-1 . many TGCAGTGCTAGTGCGGGGTATAATTCACCCCTCCACTTT CSASAGYNSPLHF